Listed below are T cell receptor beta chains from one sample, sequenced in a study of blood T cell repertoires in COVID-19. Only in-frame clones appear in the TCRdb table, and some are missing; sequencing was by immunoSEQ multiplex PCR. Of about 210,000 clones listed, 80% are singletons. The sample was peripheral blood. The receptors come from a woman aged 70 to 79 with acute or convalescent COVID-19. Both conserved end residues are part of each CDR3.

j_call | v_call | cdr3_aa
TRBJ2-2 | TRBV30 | CAWRTSGRISGELFF
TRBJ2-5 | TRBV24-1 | CATSAGGTGGTVRETQYF
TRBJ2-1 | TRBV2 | CASSRARAEQFF
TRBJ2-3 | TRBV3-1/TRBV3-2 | CASSHQGGLAVYTDTQYF
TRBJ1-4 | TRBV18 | CASSPGGQPNEKLFF
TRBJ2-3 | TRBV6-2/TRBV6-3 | CASSYSAIGAGTQYF
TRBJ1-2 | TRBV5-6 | CASSSDRTLYGYTF
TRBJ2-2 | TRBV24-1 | CATTRAADTGELFF
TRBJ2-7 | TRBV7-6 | CASSSGGDRAYF
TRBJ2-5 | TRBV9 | CASSVAAQGETQYF
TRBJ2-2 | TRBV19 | CASVWTSSGELFF
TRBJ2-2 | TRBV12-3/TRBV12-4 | CASRYTGELFF
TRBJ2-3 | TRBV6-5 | CASRQGRARGDTQYF
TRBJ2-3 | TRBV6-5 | CASQSASAGTDTQYF
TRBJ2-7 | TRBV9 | CASSTGTGEFYEQYF
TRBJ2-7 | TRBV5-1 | CASSLSSGGNEQYF
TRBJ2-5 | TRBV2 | CASSAGGKTQYF
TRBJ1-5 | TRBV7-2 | CASSSEDRGRSQPQHF
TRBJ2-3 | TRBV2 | CASRGTVTDTQYF
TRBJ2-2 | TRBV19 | CARRGRNTGELFF
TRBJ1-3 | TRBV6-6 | CASSYVRGNTIYF
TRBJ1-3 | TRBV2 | CASSVEGAGNTIYF
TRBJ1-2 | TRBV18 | CASSRNQLDRAWGYTF
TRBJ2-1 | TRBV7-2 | CASSFSGGAYNEQFF
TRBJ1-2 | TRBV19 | CASSMGGVHYGYTF
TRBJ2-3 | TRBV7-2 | CASNRPSGGDTQYF
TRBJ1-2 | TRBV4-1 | CASSQDTNYGYTF
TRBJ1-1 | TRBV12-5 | CASGSGTGNTEAFF
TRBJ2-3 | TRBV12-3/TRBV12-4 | CASRPLSTDTQYF
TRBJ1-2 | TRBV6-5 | CASRPGTGGYGYTF
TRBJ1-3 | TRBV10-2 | CASSDQGPRDRRNTIYF
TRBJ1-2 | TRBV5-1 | CASSLGQDYGYTF
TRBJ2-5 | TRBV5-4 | CASSAGTGETQYF
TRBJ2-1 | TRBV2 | CASTGLAGFGEQFF
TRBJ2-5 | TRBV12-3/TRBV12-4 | CASSLRLAETQYF
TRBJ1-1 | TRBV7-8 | CASSLPGQAGGTFF
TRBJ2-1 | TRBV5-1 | CASSLAPLAGGINEQFF
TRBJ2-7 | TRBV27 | CASSFLAETGEQYF
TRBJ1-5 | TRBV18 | CASSPQGVGSNQPQHF
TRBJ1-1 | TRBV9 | CASSVEIDTEAFF
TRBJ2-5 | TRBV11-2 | CASSLLRLASSQETQYF
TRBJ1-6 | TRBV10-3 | CAIAGTGDSPLHF